What follows are 29 T cell receptor beta chains derived from one specimen sequenced in a study of esophageal squamous cell carcinoma under preoperative chemotherapy. Noted time point: before preoperative PTX-NDP chemotherapy. MiXCR, run by TCRdb on the PCR reads, gives a single entry per CDR3 protein. The sample includes about 30,000 distinct CDR3 sequences, about half seen only once; the top ten take roughly 12%. Sampling was done from a patient given preoperative chemotherapy. These receptor sequences come from a human donor with esophageal squamous cell carcinoma. The donor label of this sample is uncertain.

About this clonotype: Germline is not matched at one junction end, which may reflect a read error. The chain employs TRBV11-2 and TRBJ2-3; D call uncertain. Germline-derived CDR1 and CDR2 are SGHAT and FQNNGV. The CDR3 is 13 residues long. This chain's CDR3 is CASGAQRTETQYF. The CDR3 nucleotides are TGTGCCAGCGGCGCTCAGCGCACAGAGACCCAGTATTTC.

On this clonotype itself: Germline and junction disagree at one end, which may indicate a read error. The J gene is TRBJ2-5, the V gene TRBV7-2; the D call may be TRBD1 or TRBD2 (6 bases each). CDR1 SGHTA and CDR2 FQGNSA come from the germline V gene. The CDR3 has 15 residues. The CDR3: CARGPGGSALETQYF. Here the CDR3 DNA reads TGTGCCAGGGGGCCCGGGGGCAGTGCCCTAGAGACGCAGTACTTC. Drawing the rest from reference TRBV7-2 and TRBJ2-5, the complete variable domain is GAGVSQSPSNKVTEKGKDVELRCDPISGHTALYWYRQSLGQGLEFLIYFQGNSAPDKSGLPSDRFSAERTGGSVSTLTIQRTQQEDSAVYLCARGPGGSALETQYFGPGTRLLVL.

Only a few counts were recorded for this clonotype. As the CDR3 is not closed by the conserved phenylalanine or tryptophan, this likely results from a read error. No DNA is shown, since the ends of the CDR3 on it are uncertain; the CDR3 is the one TCRdb lists. The chain combines TRBV7-3 with TRBJ2-5; the tabulated D call, TRBD1, remains unverified against the DNA. Germline CDR1 and CDR2: SGHTA and FQGTGA. The CDR3 length is 15 residues, termini included. CDR3 loop: CASSPVGVLGETQYS.

This clonotype was picked up one time. The gene calls are TRBV7-9 and TRBJ2-1; D gene ambiguous. The V gene's germline CDR1 is SEHNR and CDR2 FQNEAQ (reference sequence). This CDR3 spans 14 amino acids. Trimming took off 2 bases at V and 1 base at J, with 6 bases between the two ends. The CDR3 nucleotides read TGTGCCAGCAGCTTACCCGGTTCCTACAATGAGCAGTTCTTC. Amino acids: CASSLPGSYNEQFF.

About this clonotype itself: One end of the junction fails to match germline, which may point to a read error. The CDR3 bases are TGTGCCAGCGGTTACAGTATAGGAGGGATACCAAGTTGG. Encoded protein: CASGYSIGGIPSW. V and J are TRBV6-5 and TRBJ1-4; D remains ambiguous. CDR1 and CDR2 (germline): MNHEY, SVGAGI. CDR3 length: 13 residues.

Worth noting for this clonotype: Compared with germline, one end of the junction differs, possibly owing to a read error. The rearrangement uses TRBV7-3 and TRBJ2-3, with D maybe TRBD2 (5 bases). The CDR3 extends over 16 amino acids. Germline V lookup: CDR1 SGHTA, CDR2 FQGTGA. This CDR3 is CASRGWEWCSADTQYF. CDR3 in DNA: TGTGCCAGCAGGGGATGGGAGTGGTGTTCTGCAGATACGCAGTACTTT. The full variable domain, rest sourced from reference TRBV7-3 and TRBJ2-3, is GAGVSQTPSNKVTEKGKYVELRCDPISGHTALYWYRQSLGQGPEFLIYFQGTGAADDSGLPNDRFFAVRPEGSVSTLKIQRTERGDSAVYLCASRGWEWCSADTQYFGPGTRLTVL.

This clonotype was detected once. The junction shows a germline mismatch at one end, possibly a read error. V gene TRBV7-9 combines with J gene TRBJ2-3; D gene unclear. CDR1 is SEHNR and CDR2 is FQNEAQ in the germline V gene (reference sequence). The CDR3 is made up of 16 amino acids. Written as DNA, the CDR3 is TGTGCCAGCAGCCGACCGAGGCGGAGAGCCAAAAACACGCAGTATTTC. Its protein product is CASSRPRRRAKNTQYF.

The rearrangement joins TRBV7-2 to TRBJ2-5, with D perhaps matching TRBD1 or TRBD2 (6 bases each). The germline CDR1 and CDR2 sequences are SGHTA and FQGNSA. The V end lost 8 bases, the J end lost 4 bases, and 23 bases lay between the germline ends. The CDR3 is made up of 16 amino acids. CDR3 nucleotide sequence: TGTGCCAGCGGCGGGCTCGGGGGCCGTGGCACAGAGACCCAGTACTTC. This encodes CASGGLGGRGTETQYF.

This clonotype was picked up many times. In DNA form, the CDR3 reads TGTGCCAGCAGCTTACTAGCGGGAGGAGTAGATACGCAGTATTTT. It specifies CASSLLAGGVDTQYF. The genes are TRBV11-1 and TRBJ2-3; 11 bases map to TRBD2. The ends lost 2 bases at V and 5 bases at J; junction bases unmatched: 3. The CDR3 covers 15 residues. From germline, CDR1 is SGHAT and CDR2 FQDESV (reference sequence).

This clonotype was observed at least ten times. V gene TRBV5-3 combines with J gene TRBJ2-3; 9 bases match TRBD2. Being an ORF, TRBV5-3 has a function that is uncertain. Trimming removed 2 bases from V and 4 bases from J; junction bases left unmatched: 14. The CDR3 totals 18 residues. The CDR3 bases are TGTGCCAGAAGCTTTTTGTCTAGCGGGACATTAACGGCAGATACGCAGTATTTT. It specifies CARSFLSSGTLTADTQYF.

This clonotype was detected ten times or more. The CDR3 reads CATGPRTSHEQFF. The CDR3 DNA is TGTGCCACCGGCCCTAGGACTAGCCATGAGCAGTTCTTC. V and J are TRBV7-8 and TRBJ2-1; TRBD2 matches 8 bases. Germline values: CDR1 SGHVS, CDR2 FQNEAQ. Trimming cost V 10 bases and J 8 bases; bases outside gene matches: 10. The CDR3 sequence is 13 residues long.

This clonotype has at least ten counts. This chain links TRBV5-6 with TRBJ2-1; 7 bases map to TRBD2. The germline V gene has CDR1 SGHDT and CDR2 YYEEEE. There are 13 residues in the CDR3. The J segment lost 8 bases and the V segment lost 0 bases, leaving 2 bases of the junction unmatched. CDR3 DNA sequence: TGTGCCAGCAGCTTGGATAGCGGGTATGAGCAGTTCTTC. It encodes CASSLDSGYEQFF.

This clonotype was counted between two and nine times. The rearrangement joins TRBV4-1 to TRBJ2-3, with 11 bases identical to TRBD1. The junction had 4 bases not matched to a gene; V was cut back by 0 bases and J by 2 bases. This CDR3 has 17 amino acids. Looked up from germline, CDR1 is MGHRA and CDR2 is YSYEKL. The chain's CDR3 is CASSQEGTGGPTDTQYF. Here the CDR3 DNA reads TGCGCCAGCAGCCAAGAAGGGACAGGGGGACCCACAGATACGCAGTATTTT.

The chain carries TRBV19 and TRBJ2-5; 10 bases are shared with TRBD1. The DNA end is a closer match to TRBJ2-7, so the J assignment may be wrong. The CDR3 is 16 residues long. Germline CDR1 reads LNHDA; CDR2 reads SQIVND (reference sequence). The CDR3 bases are TGTGCCAGTAGTGCCCTGAGGGGACAGGGGAGGCACGAGCAGTACTTC. Translated: CASSALRGQGRHEQYF.

This clonotype appeared a few times. At one boundary the junction diverges from the germline segment, which might be a read error. The genes are TRBV7-7 and TRBJ2-5, with 9 bases matching TRBD1. This CDR3 is built from 14 residues. From germline, CDR1 is SSHAT and CDR2 FNYEAQ (reference sequence). Written as DNA, the CDR3 is TGTGCTAGCAGCCGGACAGGGGAGCAAGAGACCCAGTACTTC. Its protein is CASSRTGEQETQYF.

The chain is built from TRBV11-3 and TRBJ2-5, with D tentatively TRBD1 (6 bases). Trimming cost V 4 bases and J 8 bases, with 29 bases left between them. Germline values: CDR1 SGHNT, CDR2 YENEEA. The CDR3 totals 18 residues. This CDR3 reads CASSSLDRWDLDQNTQYF. CDR3 bases: TGTGCCAGCAGCTCCCTCGACAGGTGGGATCTAGACCAAAACACCCAGTACTTC.

This clonotype ranks as medium-sized (0.01 to 0.1%). The chain carries TRBV7-2 and TRBJ2-1; 7 bases align to TRBD2. Germline V gives CDR1 SGHTA, CDR2 FQGNSA. J lost 4 bases, V lost 11 bases, and 8 bases had no gene match. The CDR3 consists of 13 residues. The CDR3 DNA reads as TGTGCCCTCGCGGGAGAACCTTACAATGAGCAGTTCTTC. Translating gives CALAGEPYNEQFF.

The chain has TRBV6-2 or TRBV6-3 and TRBJ2-1; the D is unclear. Germline CDR1 is MNHEY and CDR2 is SVGEGT. CDR3 length: 14 amino acids. The V end lost 2 bases, the J end lost 4 bases, and 9 bases lay between the germline ends. The CDR3 nucleotides read TGTGCCAGCAGTTACGAACAGAGGTACAATGAGCAGTTCTTC. As protein: CASSYEQRYNEQFF.

Only one count was recorded for this clonotype. This sequence joins TRBV12-3 or TRBV12-4 and TRBJ2-7; possibly TRBD2 for D (7 bases). The CDR3 has 15 residues. Trimming shortened V by 7 bases and J by 2 bases, and 18 bases separated the two germline ends. The CDR3 protein is CASTIGGGATYEQYF. CDR3 DNA sequence: TGTGCCAGCACGATTGGGGGGGGGGCCACCTACGAGCAGTACTTC.

This clonotype was picked up a small number of times. The V gene is TRBV6-1, the J gene TRBJ2-3; D perhaps matches TRBD1 (5 bases). V was trimmed by 6 bases and J by 3 bases, leaving 10 bases between them. CDR1 and CDR2 from the germline V gene are MNHNS and SASEGT. This CDR3 has 13 residues. This chain's CDR3 is CASRRGMTDTQYF. The CDR3 nucleotides are TGTGCCAGCAGAAGGGGAATGACAGATACGCAGTATTTT.

The V call is TRBV7-3, the J call TRBJ2-2, with D possibly matching TRBD1 (8 bases). CDR1 is SGHTA and CDR2 is FQGTGA in the germline V gene. The germline V and J ends were trimmed by 2 bases and 16 bases, with 32 bases remaining between them. The CDR3 runs to 18 residues. The CDR3 DNA reads TGTGCCAGCAGCTTACAGGGGGCGCGGGTAGCGGGCACCGGTACGCAGTTTTTT. Protein sequence: CASSLQGARVAGTGTQFF.

The gene calls are TRBV7-2 and TRBJ2-1; D possibly matches TRBD1 or TRBD2 (6 bases each). The CDR3 length is 14 residues. CDR1 is SGHTA and CDR2 is FQGNSA in the germline V gene. The V and J ends lost 1 base and 10 bases respectively, with 14 bases between them. The CDR3 reads CASSLDRGLYEQFF. The CDR3 DNA reads TGTGCCAGCAGCTTAGACCGGGGGCTCTACGAGCAGTTCTTC.

This clonotype was seen at least ten times. The chain carries TRBV7-9 and TRBJ2-5, with D tentatively TRBD2 (7 bases). This CDR3 region has 12 residues. The germline gives CDR1 SEHNR, CDR2 FQNEAQ (reference sequence). In DNA, the CDR3 is TGTGCTAGCCGGGGGGCCGTAGAGACCCAGTACTTC. Amino acid sequence: CASRGAVETQYF.

This clonotype is a singleton in its sample. Compared with germline, one end of the junction differs, possibly owing to a read error. This chain links TRBV7-6 with TRBJ2-4; TRBD2 matches at 7 bases. The CDR3 length is 19 residues. In germline, CDR1 is SGHVS, CDR2 FNYEAQ. CDR3 coding DNA: TGTGCCAGCAGCTTGGATCCGCGCATCGGCGGGGGTGCCAAAAAGATTCAGTACTTC. This codes for CASSLDPRIGGGAKKIQYF.

A word on this clonotype: An end of the junction differs from the germline gene, which may be a read error. This sequence joins TRBV6-7 and TRBJ2-1, with D perhaps TRBD2 (7 bases). TRBV6-7 is an ORF; its function is uncertain. This CDR3 contains 12 residues. As DNA, the CDR3 is TGTGCCAGCAGGGGGGGGGGCAGAGGGGCTGACTTC. It specifies CASRGGGRGADF.

This clonotype was seen a few times. The V call is TRBV11-3, the J call TRBJ2-3; 8 bases agree with TRBD1. With V trimmed by 3 bases and J by 1 base, 6 bases remained unmatched. The CDR3 length is 16 residues. The germline gives CDR1 SGHNT, CDR2 YENEEA. The CDR3, as DNA: TGTGCCAGCAGCTTGGGGACAGGAGGGGGCACAGATACGCAGTATTTT. Amino acids: CASSLGTGGGTDTQYF.

This clonotype was observed a handful of times. One junction end does not reproduce the germline sequence, and a read error may be involved. This chain links TRBV7-8 with TRBJ2-2; 8 nucleotides line up with TRBD2. This CDR3 is 17 amino acids long. Germline values: CDR1 SGHVS, CDR2 FQNEAQ. CDR3 residues: CASSLTSVGFNTGALYF. The CDR3, as DNA: TGTGCCAGCAGCTTGACTAGCGTTGGGTTCAACACCGGGGCGCTGTATTTT.

Remarks on this clonotype: This is likely a read error, given that the CDR3 carries no conserved phenylalanine or tryptophan at its end. The chain is built from TRBV7-2 and TRBJ2-5; D ambiguous. The CDR3 loop spans 14 amino acids. Per the germline V gene, CDR1 is SGHTA and CDR2 is FQGNSA. V lost 5 bases, J lost 9 bases, and 19 bases lay in between. The CDR3: CASSQRGIQKSQYL. The DNA for the CDR3 is TGTGCCAGCAGCCAGCGTGGGATCCAAAAGTCCCAGTACTTG.

This clonotype has just one count. J is TRBJ2-1 and V is TRBV5-1, with D perhaps matching TRBD1 (5 bases). The germline gives CDR1 SGHRS, CDR2 YFSETQ. CDR3 length: 16 amino acids. Trimming pared 0 bases from V and 12 bases from J, leaving 22 bases between. CDR3 bases: TGCGCCAGCAGCTTGGCCGCCGGGCTGAAAAGGGGATGGCAGTTCTTC. This translates into CASSLAAGLKRGWQFF.